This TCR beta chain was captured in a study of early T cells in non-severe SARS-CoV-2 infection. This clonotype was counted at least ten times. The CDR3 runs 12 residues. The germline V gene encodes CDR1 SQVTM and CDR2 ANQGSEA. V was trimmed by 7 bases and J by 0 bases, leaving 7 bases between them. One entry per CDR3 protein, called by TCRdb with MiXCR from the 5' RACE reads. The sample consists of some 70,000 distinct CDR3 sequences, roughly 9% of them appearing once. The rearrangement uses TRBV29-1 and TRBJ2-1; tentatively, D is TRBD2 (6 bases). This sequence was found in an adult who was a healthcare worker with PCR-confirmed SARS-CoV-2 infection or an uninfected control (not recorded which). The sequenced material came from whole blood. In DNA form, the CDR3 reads TGCAGCGGGGGACTCTCCTACAATGAGCAGTTCTTC. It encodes CSGGLSYNEQFF.